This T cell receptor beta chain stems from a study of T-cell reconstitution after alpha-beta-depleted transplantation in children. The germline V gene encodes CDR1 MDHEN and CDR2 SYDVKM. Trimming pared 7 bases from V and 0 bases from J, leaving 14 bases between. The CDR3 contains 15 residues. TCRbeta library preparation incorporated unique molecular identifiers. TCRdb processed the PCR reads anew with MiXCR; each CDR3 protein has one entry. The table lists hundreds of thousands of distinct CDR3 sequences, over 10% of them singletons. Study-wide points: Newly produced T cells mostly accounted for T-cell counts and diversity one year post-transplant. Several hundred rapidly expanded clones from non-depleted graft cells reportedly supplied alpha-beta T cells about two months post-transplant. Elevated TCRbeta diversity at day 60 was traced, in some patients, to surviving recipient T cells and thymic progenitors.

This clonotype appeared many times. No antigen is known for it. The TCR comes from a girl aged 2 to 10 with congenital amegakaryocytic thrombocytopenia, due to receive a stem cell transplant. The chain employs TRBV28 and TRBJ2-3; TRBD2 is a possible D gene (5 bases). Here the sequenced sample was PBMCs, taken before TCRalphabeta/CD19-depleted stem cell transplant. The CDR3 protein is CASTLGGTSTDTQYF. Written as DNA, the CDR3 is TGTGCCAGCACCCTCGGAGGCACTAGCACAGATACGCAGTATTTT.